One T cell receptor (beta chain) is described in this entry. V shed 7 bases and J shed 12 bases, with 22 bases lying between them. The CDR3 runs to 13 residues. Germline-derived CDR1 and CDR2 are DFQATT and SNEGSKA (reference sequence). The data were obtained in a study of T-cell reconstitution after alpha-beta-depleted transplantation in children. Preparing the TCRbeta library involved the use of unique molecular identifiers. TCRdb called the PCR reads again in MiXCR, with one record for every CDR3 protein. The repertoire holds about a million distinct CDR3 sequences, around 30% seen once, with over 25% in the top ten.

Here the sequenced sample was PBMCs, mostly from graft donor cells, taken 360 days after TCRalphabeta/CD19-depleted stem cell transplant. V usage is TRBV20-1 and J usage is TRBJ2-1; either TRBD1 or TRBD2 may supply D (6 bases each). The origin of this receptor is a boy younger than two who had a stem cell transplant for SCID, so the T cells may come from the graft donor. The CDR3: CSVRAGAKGGQFF. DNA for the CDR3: TGCAGTGTACGGGCAGGGGCAAAGGGGGGGCAGTTCTTC.